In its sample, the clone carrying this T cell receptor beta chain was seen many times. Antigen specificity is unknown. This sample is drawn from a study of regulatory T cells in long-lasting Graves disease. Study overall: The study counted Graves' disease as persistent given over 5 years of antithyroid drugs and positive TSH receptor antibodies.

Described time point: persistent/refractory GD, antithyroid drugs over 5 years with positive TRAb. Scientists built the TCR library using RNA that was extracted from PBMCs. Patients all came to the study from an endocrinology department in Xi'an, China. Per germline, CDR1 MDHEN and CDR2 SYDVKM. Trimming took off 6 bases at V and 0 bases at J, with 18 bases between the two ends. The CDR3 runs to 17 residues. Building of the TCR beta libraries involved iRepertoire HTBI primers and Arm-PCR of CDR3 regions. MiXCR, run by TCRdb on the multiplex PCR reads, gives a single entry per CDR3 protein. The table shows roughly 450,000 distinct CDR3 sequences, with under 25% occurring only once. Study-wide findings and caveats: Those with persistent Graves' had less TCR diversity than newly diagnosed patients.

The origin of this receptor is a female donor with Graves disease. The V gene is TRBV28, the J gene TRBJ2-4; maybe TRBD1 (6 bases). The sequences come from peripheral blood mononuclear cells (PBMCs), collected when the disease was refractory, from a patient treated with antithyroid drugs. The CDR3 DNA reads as TGTGCCAGCAGACTAACCGGACAGTACGTAGCCAAAAACATTCAGTACTTC. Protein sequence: CASRLTGQYVAKNIQYF.